This note documents a single TCR beta chain sequence. Antigen unknown. Other nucleotide sequences from this sample produce the same CDR3. V was clipped by 3 bases and J by 0 bases, with 4 bases between them. This CDR3 is 13 amino acids long. The germline gives CDR1 MNHEY, CDR2 SMNVEV (reference sequence). Using immunoSEQ multiplex PCR, the repertoire was profiled, and TCRdb retains in-frame clones only, with some absent. The profile shows about 1,800,000 clones, approximately 94% of them singletons. Selected positively for CCR7 and CD45RO-negative, naive CD8 cells excluded terminally differentiated effector memory CD45RA+ cells. Donors were healthy HIV-negative adults without recent acute infections or vaccinations. The sample comes from a study of shared clonotypes between healthy human individuals. Study results and limitations: In the sorted subsets, rarefaction showed sequencing was incomplete despite large depth.

This chain joins TRBV27 and TRBJ2-3; D is unresolved. The sequencing input was naive CD8+ T cells sorted from blood. This clonotype was obtained from a man aged 18 to 29 in good health. As DNA, the CDR3 is TGTGCCAGCAGTTTGGACAGCACAGATACGCAGTATTTT. Its translation is CASSLDSTDTQYF.